This is a list of T cell receptor beta chains from one sample in a study of blood T cell repertoires in COVID-19. Profiling relied on immunoSEQ multiplex PCR, and the TCRdb table lists in-frame clones only, not all of them. The sample has 400,000 or so clones, 70% to 90% seen once. What was sequenced was peripheral blood. These receptors all stem from a human donor in a cohort sampled during active COVID-19. CDR3s include the opening cysteine and the closing phenylalanine or tryptophan. D genes are given only for firm matches. Not all rows give a size; the values are once, few, many and, for expanded clones, a class.

d_gene: TRBD1; j_gene: TRBJ1-1; abundance: .; v_gene: TRBV5-4; CDR3nt: TGTGCCAGCAGACCTCGGACAGGGGTGAACACTGAAGCTTTCTTT; CDR3aa: CASRPRTGVNTEAFF
d_gene: TRBD2; j_gene: TRBJ2-1; abundance: .; v_gene: TRBV3-1/TRBV3-2; CDR3nt: TGTGCCAGCAGCCAATCGGGGGGGCGCTCCTACAATGAGCAGTTCTTC; CDR3aa: CASSQSGGRSYNEQFF
d_gene: .; j_gene: TRBJ2-2; abundance: .; v_gene: TRBV24-1; CDR3nt: TGTGCCACCAGGCCGTCAATCGGGGACACCGGGGAGCTGTTTTTT; CDR3aa: CATRPSIGDTGELFF
d_gene: .; j_gene: TRBJ1-2; abundance: few; v_gene: TRBV29-1; CDR3nt: TGCAGCGTTGAAGATACCCGGCAGGGGAAGGATGGCTACACCTTC; CDR3aa: CSVEDTRQGKDGYTF
d_gene: .; j_gene: TRBJ1-3; abundance: .; v_gene: TRBV6-6; CDR3nt: TGTGCCAGCAGTTTGGGACTGTCCTCTGGAAACACCATATATTTT; CDR3aa: CASSLGLSSGNTIYF
d_gene: .; j_gene: TRBJ2-1; abundance: .; v_gene: TRBV5-1; CDR3nt: TGCGCCAGCAGCTTCGGTGGGGGGAACCCTATCTACAATGAGCAGTTCTTC; CDR3aa: CASSFGGGNPIYNEQFF
d_gene: .; j_gene: TRBJ2-1; abundance: .; v_gene: TRBV19; CDR3nt: TGTGCCAGTAGTATAACGGGTTCCTACAATGAGCAGTTCTTC; CDR3aa: CASSITGSYNEQFF
d_gene: .; j_gene: TRBJ1-5; abundance: .; v_gene: TRBV19; CDR3nt: TGTGCCAGTAAAATCCCCAGGGAAGGCGGTCAGCCCCAGCATTTT; CDR3aa: CASKIPREGGQPQHF
d_gene: .; j_gene: TRBJ1-1; abundance: once; v_gene: TRBV30; CDR3nt: TGTGCCTGGATTGTCTCAGGGAACACTGAAGCTTTCTTT; CDR3aa: CAWIVSGNTEAFF
d_gene: .; j_gene: TRBJ2-7; abundance: .; v_gene: TRBV3-1/TRBV3-2; CDR3nt: TGTGCCAGCAGCCAAGACGAGAGCTCCTACGAGCAGTACTTC; CDR3aa: CASSQDESSYEQYF
d_gene: .; j_gene: TRBJ2-1; abundance: .; v_gene: TRBV5-1; CDR3nt: TGCGCCAGCAGCTTGGATGCGGGGGAGCAGTTCTTC; CDR3aa: CASSLDAGEQFF
d_gene: TRBD1; j_gene: TRBJ1-2; abundance: .; v_gene: TRBV5-1; CDR3nt: TGCGCCAGCAGCATTGACCTTGGGACAGGCGCCGATGGCTACACCTTC; CDR3aa: CASSIDLGTGADGYTF
d_gene: .; j_gene: TRBJ2-3; abundance: .; v_gene: TRBV7-9; CDR3nt: TGTGCCAGCAGCTTAGCGGACACCACAGATACGCAGTATTTT; CDR3aa: CASSLADTTDTQYF
d_gene: .; j_gene: TRBJ2-1; abundance: .; v_gene: TRBV20-1; CDR3nt: TGCAGTGCACGGCGGGATCCCGAGCAGTTCTTC; CDR3aa: CSARRDPEQFF
d_gene: .; j_gene: TRBJ2-5; abundance: .; v_gene: TRBV11-2; CDR3nt: TGTGCCAGCAGCTTAGGGGGGGATAAGACCCAGTACTTC; CDR3aa: CASSLGGDKTQYF
d_gene: TRBD1; j_gene: TRBJ2-3; abundance: .; v_gene: TRBV19; CDR3nt: TGTGCCAGTAACCCCGGGACAGGATTTACAGATACGCAGTATTTT; CDR3aa: CASNPGTGFTDTQYF
d_gene: .; j_gene: TRBJ1-5; abundance: .; v_gene: TRBV5-1; CDR3nt: TGCGCCAGCAGCCGGTCGAGGGAGAGCAATCAGCCCCAGCATTTT; CDR3aa: CASSRSRESNQPQHF
d_gene: TRBD1; j_gene: TRBJ2-3; abundance: .; v_gene: TRBV2; CDR3nt: TGTGCCAGCAGTGTTCGGACAGGGGTTGAAGATACGCAGTATTTT; CDR3aa: CASSVRTGVEDTQYF
d_gene: .; j_gene: TRBJ2-3; abundance: .; v_gene: TRBV30; CDR3nt: TGTGCCTGGAGCCTTGGCGGGAGCACAGATACGCAGTATTTT; CDR3aa: CAWSLGGSTDTQYF
d_gene: TRBD1; j_gene: TRBJ2-6; abundance: .; v_gene: TRBV19; CDR3nt: TGTGCCAGTAGTCCTCAGGGGGCTGGGGCCAACGTCCTGACTTTC; CDR3aa: CASSPQGAGANVLTF
d_gene: TRBD2; j_gene: TRBJ2-5; abundance: .; v_gene: TRBV28; CDR3nt: TGTGCCAGCAGTTCGCCGACTAGCGGGGGGCCCAACTTC; CDR3aa: CASSSPTSGGPNF
d_gene: .; j_gene: TRBJ1-2; abundance: .; v_gene: TRBV7-8; CDR3nt: TGTGCCAGCAGCTTAGCGGGGGGGTACCTGGTCTATGGCTACACCTTC; CDR3aa: CASSLAGGYLVYGYTF
d_gene: TRBD2; j_gene: TRBJ2-7; abundance: .; v_gene: TRBV13; CDR3nt: TGTGCCAGCAGCTGGGCTAGCGGGGGTATATACGAGCAGTACTTC; CDR3aa: CASSWASGGIYEQYF
d_gene: TRBD1; j_gene: TRBJ1-2; abundance: .; v_gene: TRBV5-1; CDR3nt: TGCGCCAGCAGCTTGGGGGACAGGGCTAACTATGGCTACACCTTC; CDR3aa: CASSLGDRANYGYTF
d_gene: TRBD1; j_gene: TRBJ1-2; abundance: .; v_gene: TRBV6-5; CDR3nt: TGTGCCAGCACCGAGGGAACAGGGGGCTATGGCTACACCTTC; CDR3aa: CASTEGTGGYGYTF
d_gene: .; j_gene: TRBJ1-1; abundance: once; v_gene: TRBV24-1; CDR3nt: TGTGCCACCAGTGATTTGGGAGTGATCACTGAAGCTTTCTTT; CDR3aa: CATSDLGVITEAFF
d_gene: .; j_gene: TRBJ2-1; abundance: .; v_gene: TRBV30; CDR3nt: TGTGCCTGGAAGGGACTTCCCAATGAGCAGTTCTTC; CDR3aa: CAWKGLPNEQFF
d_gene: .; j_gene: TRBJ1-1; abundance: .; v_gene: TRBV7-9; CDR3nt: TGTGCCAGCAGCTTAATGGCGGGAGATACTGAAGCTTTCTTT; CDR3aa: CASSLMAGDTEAFF
d_gene: .; j_gene: TRBJ2-1; abundance: .; v_gene: TRBV10-1; CDR3nt: TGCGCCAGCGGGAGGAGTAGCCCAAACTCCTACAATGAGCAGTTCTTC; CDR3aa: CASGRSSPNSYNEQFF
d_gene: .; j_gene: TRBJ2-7; abundance: .; v_gene: TRBV7-8; CDR3nt: TGTGCCAGCAGCCCAGGCCCGGAGGGAGCGGAAGGTAACGAGCAGTACTTC; CDR3aa: CASSPGPEGAEGNEQYF
d_gene: .; j_gene: TRBJ1-2; abundance: .; v_gene: TRBV29-1; CDR3nt: TGCAGCGTTGAGGTAGGAGGGATGGATGGCTACACCTTC; CDR3aa: CSVEVGGMDGYTF
d_gene: .; j_gene: TRBJ1-3; abundance: .; v_gene: TRBV6-2/TRBV6-3; CDR3nt: TGTGCCAGCAGTTACCCACGCCAGCGGGGAAACACCATATATTTT; CDR3aa: CASSYPRQRGNTIYF
d_gene: TRBD2; j_gene: TRBJ2-7; abundance: .; v_gene: TRBV28; CDR3nt: TGTGCCAGCAGTTTAGAGGCGGGAGTTTACGAGCAGTACTTC; CDR3aa: CASSLEAGVYEQYF
d_gene: TRBD2; j_gene: TRBJ2-4; abundance: .; v_gene: TRBV27; CDR3nt: TGTGCCAGCAGTTTATTTCGGGGGGATGCCAAAAACATTCAGTACTTC; CDR3aa: CASSLFRGDAKNIQYF
d_gene: .; j_gene: TRBJ2-3; abundance: .; v_gene: TRBV5-1; CDR3nt: TGCGCCAGCAGCCCGGGGGTTGCGGGTGATTCTGGGACAGATACGCAGTATTTT; CDR3aa: CASSPGVAGDSGTDTQYF
d_gene: TRBD1; j_gene: TRBJ2-1; abundance: .; v_gene: TRBV15; CDR3nt: TGTGCCACCAGCAAGTCGGGACAGGGTGTCCAACGGGTGATCTTC; CDR3aa: CATSKSGQGVQRVIF
d_gene: .; j_gene: TRBJ1-4; abundance: .; v_gene: TRBV18; CDR3nt: TGTGCCAGCTCCGATAACAACAATGAAAAACTGTTTTTT; CDR3aa: CASSDNNNEKLFF
d_gene: TRBD1; j_gene: TRBJ1-2; abundance: .; v_gene: TRBV18; CDR3nt: TGTGCCAGCTCAACGGGACAGAGCTATGGCTACACCTTC; CDR3aa: CASSTGQSYGYTF
d_gene: .; j_gene: TRBJ2-7; abundance: once; v_gene: TRBV28; CDR3nt: TGTGCCAGCAGTTTAAACTACTACGAGCAGTACTTC; CDR3aa: CASSLNYYEQYF
d_gene: .; j_gene: TRBJ2-1; abundance: .; v_gene: TRBV19; CDR3nt: TGTGCCAGTAGTATAGTTACTTCCCTCCCCTCCTACAATGAGCAGTTCTTC; CDR3aa: CASSIVTSLPSYNEQFF
d_gene: .; j_gene: TRBJ2-2; abundance: few; v_gene: TRBV7-3; CDR3nt: TGTGCCAGCAGCCCCGGGGTAGTTACAAACACCGGGGAGCTGTTTTTT; CDR3aa: CASSPGVVTNTGELFF
d_gene: TRBD2; j_gene: TRBJ2-7; abundance: .; v_gene: TRBV2; CDR3nt: TGTGCCAGCAGCGGACTAGCGCTCTACGAGCAGTACTTC; CDR3aa: CASSGLALYEQYF
d_gene: .; j_gene: TRBJ1-2; abundance: .; v_gene: TRBV7-8; CDR3nt: TGTGCCAGCAGCTACGCTCAGGGCCGGAGCTATGGCTACACCTTC; CDR3aa: CASSYAQGRSYGYTF
d_gene: .; j_gene: TRBJ1-6; abundance: .; v_gene: TRBV6-6; CDR3nt: TGTGCCAGCAGTTACGCGGACAGAGATAATTCACCCCTCCACTTT; CDR3aa: CASSYADRDNSPLHF
d_gene: .; j_gene: TRBJ2-7; abundance: once; v_gene: TRBV6-5; CDR3nt: TGTGCCAGCAGGAATGAGGTGGGGGGCTCCTACGAGCAGTACTTC; CDR3aa: CASRNEVGGSYEQYF
d_gene: TRBD1; j_gene: TRBJ2-5; abundance: once; v_gene: TRBV6-6; CDR3nt: TGTGCCAGCCGGGGACAGAAAGAGACCCAGTACTTC; CDR3aa: CASRGQKETQYF
d_gene: TRBD2; j_gene: TRBJ2-1; abundance: .; v_gene: TRBV15; CDR3nt: TGTGCCACCAGCAGGGATAGCGGGATACGAGGCAATGAGCAGTTCTTC; CDR3aa: CATSRDSGIRGNEQFF
d_gene: .; j_gene: TRBJ2-7; abundance: .; v_gene: TRBV15; CDR3nt: TGTGCCACCAGCAGAGATAGAGGGTACGAGCAGTACTTC; CDR3aa: CATSRDRGYEQYF
d_gene: .; j_gene: TRBJ2-3; abundance: .; v_gene: TRBV11-2; CDR3nt: TGTGCCACCGAGACGGACACCCGTCCAGATACGCAGTATTTT; CDR3aa: CATETDTRPDTQYF
d_gene: .; j_gene: TRBJ2-5; abundance: .; v_gene: TRBV20-1; CDR3nt: TGCAGTGCTAGTGTTCCTGGGACACGGAAAGAGACCCAGTACTTC; CDR3aa: CSASVPGTRKETQYF
d_gene: .; j_gene: TRBJ2-5; abundance: .; v_gene: TRBV2; CDR3nt: TGTGCCAGCAGCGGCTACGACAACCAAGAGACCCAGTACTTC; CDR3aa: CASSGYDNQETQYF
d_gene: .; j_gene: TRBJ2-3; abundance: .; v_gene: TRBV21-1; CDR3nt: TGTGCCAGCAGCTTCTACCGAGGGGGGGACACAGATACGCAGTATTTT; CDR3aa: CASSFYRGGDTDTQYF
d_gene: TRBD2; j_gene: TRBJ2-1; abundance: .; v_gene: TRBV11-3; CDR3nt: TGTGCCAGCAGCTTAGATCGCGGGAGCCCATATGAGCAGTTCTTC; CDR3aa: CASSLDRGSPYEQFF
d_gene: .; j_gene: TRBJ1-6; abundance: once; v_gene: TRBV7-2; CDR3nt: TGTGCCAGCAGCTTAACTAGCTCCTATAATTCACCCCTCCACTTT; CDR3aa: CASSLTSSYNSPLHF
d_gene: .; j_gene: TRBJ1-1; abundance: .; v_gene: TRBV7-2; CDR3nt: TGTGCCAGCAGCTTAGCGAGCCCTGAAGCTTTCTTT; CDR3aa: CASSLASPEAFF
d_gene: TRBD1; j_gene: TRBJ1-5; abundance: .; v_gene: TRBV19; CDR3nt: TGTGCCAGTAGTACCCAGGGGGCCTGGGGAGGTAATCAGCCCCAGCATTTT; CDR3aa: CASSTQGAWGGNQPQHF
d_gene: TRBD2; j_gene: TRBJ2-1; abundance: .; v_gene: TRBV9; CDR3nt: TGTGCCAGCAGCGTAGGCGGCGGGGGGCCCAGCCCCTCCTACAATGAGCAGTTCTTC; CDR3aa: CASSVGGGGPSPSYNEQFF
d_gene: TRBD2; j_gene: TRBJ2-1; abundance: once; v_gene: TRBV4-1; CDR3nt: TGCGCCAGCAGCTATAATAGCGGGAGCTCCTACAATGAGCAGTTCTTC; CDR3aa: CASSYNSGSSYNEQFF